Shown below are 5 T cell receptor beta chains from a single sample sequenced in a study of blood T cell repertoires in COVID-19. Assay: immunoSEQ multiplex PCR; the TCRdb copy retains only in-frame clones and omits some. Among some 110,000 clones listed, approximately 78% were seen once. The sequenced sample was peripheral blood. The receptors originated from a man between 65 and 85 years old with acute or convalescent COVID-19.

This clone showed up just a few times. V and J are TRBV5-1 and TRBJ1-1; D is unclear. In germline, CDR1 is SGHRS, CDR2 YFSETQ. CDR3 length equals 13 residues. Trimming pared 0 bases from V and 5 bases from J, leaving 8 bases between. Here the CDR3 reads CASSLAGDTEAFF. DNA of the CDR3: TGCGCCAGCAGCTTGGCCGGGGATACTGAAGCTTTCTTT.

In its sample, this clone was seen once. The V gene is TRBV12-3 or TRBV12-4, the J gene TRBJ2-4; D remains ambiguous. Trimming took off 8 bases at V and 6 bases at J, with 14 bases between the two ends. The CDR3 extends over 13 amino acids. CDR3 nucleotide sequence: TGTGCCAGCGCAGGTAACAGAAGAAACATTCAGTACTTC. As protein: CASAGNRRNIQYF.

The chain links TRBV19 to TRBJ1-1; tentative D call: TRBD1 (6 bases). Trimming stripped 4 bases from V and 2 bases from J, with 11 bases between. Germline V gene data show CDR1 as LNHDA and CDR2 as SQIVND (reference sequence). This CDR3 is 14 amino acids long. CDR3 in amino acids: CASSRDRFNTEAFF. The DNA of the CDR3 is TGTGCCAGTAGTAGAGACAGGTTTAACACTGAAGCTTTCTTT.

The chain employs TRBV7-8 and TRBJ1-5, with 7 positions matching TRBD1. The CDR3 spans 13 residues. Unmatched junction bases numbered 3, after V lost 4 bases and J lost 6 bases. The V gene's germline CDR1 is SGHVS and CDR2 FQNEAQ. The chain's CDR3 is CASSSGGPQPQHF. The CDR3 bases are TGTGCCAGCAGCTCAGGGGGTCCTCAGCCCCAGCATTTT.

The chain links TRBV28 to TRBJ2-5; D is perhaps TRBD2 (6 bases). Trimming left V 4 bases short and J 4 bases short, with 7 bases between. CDR3 length equals 12 residues. CDR1 and CDR2 (germline): MDHEN, SYDVKM. The CDR3 here is CASSSGVETQYF. CDR3 nucleotides: TGTGCCAGCAGTTCGGGGGTAGAGACCCAGTACTTC.